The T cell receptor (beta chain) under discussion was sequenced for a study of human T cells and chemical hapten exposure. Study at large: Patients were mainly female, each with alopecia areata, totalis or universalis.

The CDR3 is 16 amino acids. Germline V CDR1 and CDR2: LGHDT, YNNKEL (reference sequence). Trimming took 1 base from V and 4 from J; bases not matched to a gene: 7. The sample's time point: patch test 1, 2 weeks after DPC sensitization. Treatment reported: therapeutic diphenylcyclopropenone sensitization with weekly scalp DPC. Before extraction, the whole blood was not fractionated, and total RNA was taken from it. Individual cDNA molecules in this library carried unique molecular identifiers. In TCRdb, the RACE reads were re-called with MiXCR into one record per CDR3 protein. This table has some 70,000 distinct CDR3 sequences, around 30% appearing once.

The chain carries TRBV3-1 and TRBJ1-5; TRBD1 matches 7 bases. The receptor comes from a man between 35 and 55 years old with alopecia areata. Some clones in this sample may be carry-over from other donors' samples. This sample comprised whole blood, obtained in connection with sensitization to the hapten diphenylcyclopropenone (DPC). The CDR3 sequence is CASSQGSTGNNQPQHF. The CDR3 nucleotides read TGTGCCAGCAGCCAAGGATCGACAGGGAATAATCAGCCCCAGCATTTT. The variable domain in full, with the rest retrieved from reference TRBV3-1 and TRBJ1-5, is DTAVSQTPKYLVTQMGNDKSIKCEQNLGHDTMYWYKQDSKKFLKIMFSYNNKELIINETVPNRFSPKSPDKAHLNLHINSLELGDSAVYFCASSQGSTGNNQPQHFGDGTRLSIL.